This T cell receptor (beta chain) stems from a study of metastatic and nonmetastatic thyroid tumors. As for the study in general: Repertoires were compared across blood and tumor or nodule tissue from malignant and benign thyroid patients.

Methods used by the authors: A classifier of distant metastasis in papillary thyroid cancer was built from CDR3 differences (across clinicopathological groups). TCRdb re-analyzed the PCR reads through MiXCR. The V and J calls and clone size come from TCRdb's table, not from the authors' own analysis. This sample carries about 39,000 clones, approximately 16% of them seen once, and the ten largest clones take approximately 3.9%. Treatment of any kind had been given to no patient before thyroid surgery. Between the trimmed V and J ends, which lost 0 bases and 3 bases, there was a span of 18 bases. This CDR3 comprises 17 residues. Germline V gene sequence: CDR1 GTSNPN, CDR2 SVGIG (reference sequence).

The chain carries TRBV30 and TRBJ1-3, with no clear D. The specimen was blood. This TCR was recovered from a female donor with papillary thyroid cancer or a benign thyroid nodule (not recorded which). Some clones in this sample may be carry-over from other donors' samples. CDR3 amino acids: CAWSVLRTPQYGNTIYF. Written as DNA, the CDR3 is TGTGCCTGGAGTGTACTCAGGACGCCACAGTATGGAAACACCATATATTTT.